This T cell receptor beta chain was obtained from a study of blood T cell repertoires in COVID-19 (dated by TCRdb to 2019 to 2021). Background on the whole study: Samples from collaborators originated in the United States, Italy and Spain and spanned both the acute and convalescent phases of COVID-19. The material from the prospective study consisted of cDNA or gDNA derived from T cells, B-cell-depleted T cells, or PBMCs. Subjects who had been exposed to COVID-19, were actively infected with it, or had recovered from it provided the deeply sampled blood TCRbeta repertoires that made up the dataset. A freely available public database, intended as a resource for researchers studying the immune response to SARS-CoV-2, is where the repertoires were released. The samples were drawn from the first 160 participants of the ongoing ImmuneRACE study and from 950 to 1,500 subjects provided by 6 global collaborators. The sample metadata nearly always contained a de-identified subject ID, COVID-19 status, age in years and sex. HLA class I and class II types, where available, came from metadata supplied by the sample provider rather than from assay-based typing.

In the case of this clone: No cognate antigen has been identified for it. The input lacks base qualities; no much larger clone sits a single base away.

TCRbeta CDR3 regions were amplified from genomic DNA by means of the immunoSEQ Assay, a bias-controlled multiplex PCR. Concerning the study's data processing: The number of nucleated cells in each sample was estimated by amplification of reference gene primers within the assay. To quantify the absolute abundance of each unique TCRbeta CDR3 rearrangement, sequence reads were collapsed and filtered. For each sample, productive Simpson clonality was calculated as the square root of Simpson's diversity index over productive rearrangements. TCRdb limited this immuneACCESS table to in-frame rearrangements with V and J called. A share of clones is missing; checked studies link under half to unresolved V genes, and the rest is unexplained. For V, J and clone size, that table is used; D and trimming come from the DNA. The sample profile shows over 120,000 clones; 70% to 90% of them were found once. The top ten hold roughly 4.3% of the sample.

The CDR1 and CDR2 encoded by the germline V gene are MDHEN and SYDVKM. V is clipped by 6 bases and J by 3 bases, and the sequence between their germline boundaries is 9 bases long. The CDR3 spans 12 residues, from the cysteine through the phenylalanine. The DNA shown is the 36-base CDR3, in frame from base 1. Broad study findings and their caveats: The quantity of clinical and demographic metadata differed by source and by participant and was supplied without curation.

Participants in the prospective study were aged about 18 to 95 years, lived in 20 to 30 United States geographic areas, and enrolled through a virtual design. In the prospective study, cohorts were assigned on the basis of participant-reported clinical history obtained from a screening survey and a study questionnaire. Recovered participants in ImmuneRACE Cohort 3 were defined as having two consecutive negative NP/OP PCR tests, clearance from a healthcare professional, or resolution of symptoms. In the prospective study, mobile phlebotomists collected whole blood, serum and a nasopharyngeal or oropharyngeal swab from each participant. Participants in the prospective study had the option to provide additional blood draws and questionnaires over a roughly 2-month period. Blood samples from the prospective study were shipped frozen or at room temperature prior to DNA extraction.

The rearranged segments are TRBV28 and TRBJ2-7; no D segment can be confidently identified. Sample: PBMCs or T cells enriched from blood (not recorded which). This receptor was obtained from a man between 45 and 60 years old who had recovered from COVID-19. The DNA is as follows: TGTGCCAGCAGGAGGTCTGTCTACGAGCAGTACTTC. Translation gives CASRRSVYEQYF. The reference TRBV28 and TRBJ2-7 proteins fill in what lies around the CDR3, so the full variable domain reads DVKVTQSSRYLVKRTGEKVFLECVQDMDHENMFWYRQDPGLGLRLIYFSYDVKMKEKGDIPEGYSVSREKKERFSLILESASTNQTSMYLCASRRSVYEQYFGPGTRLTVT.